Listed below are T cell receptor beta chains from one sample, sequenced in a study of blood T cells in healthy people across ages. TCRdb analysed the 5' RACE reads with MiXCR anew, one entry per CDR3 protein. The sample has more than 800,000 distinct CDR3 sequences; around 45% are singletons. The sequencing sample was made of blood. These receptors all stem from a woman in her sixties in good health. Each CDR3 is given with its conserved first and last residue. Fields, in order: clone size, D gene, V gene, J gene, CDR3 DNA, CDR3 protein. D genes are given only for firm matches. The listing skips clone size in some rows; elsewhere it reads once, few, many or a size class.

clone_size: -
d_call: -
v_call: TRBV28
j_call: TRBJ2-7
cdr3_nt: TGTGCCATCACAAGCAACGGTCGTCGTGCCTACGAGCAGTACTTC
cdr3_aa: CAITSNGRRAYEQYF

clone_size: few
d_call: TRBD2
v_call: TRBV12-3/TRBV12-4
j_call: TRBJ2-6
cdr3_nt: TGTGCCAGCAGTTCCCCCGAGATGCTAGCGGCCCTCTCTGGGGCCAACGTCCTGACTTTC
cdr3_aa: CASSSPEMLAALSGANVLTF

clone_size: -
d_call: -
v_call: TRBV29-1
j_call: TRBJ2-5
cdr3_nt: TGCAGCGCCAGGGGGGACTCCGGGCCGGAGCAGTACTTC
cdr3_aa: CSARGDSGPEQYF

clone_size: -
d_call: TRBD2
v_call: TRBV10-3
j_call: TRBJ2-5
cdr3_nt: TGTGCCATCAGTGGAGGTCAGGACCGGGGGGCCCAGTACTTC
cdr3_aa: CAISGGQDRGAQYF

clone_size: few
d_call: TRBD2
v_call: TRBV4-2
j_call: TRBJ2-1
cdr3_nt: TGTGCCAGCAGCGACCGGACTAGCGGGAGTCTGGATGAGCAGTTCTTC
cdr3_aa: CASSDRTSGSLDEQFF

clone_size: -
d_call: TRBD2
v_call: TRBV19
j_call: TRBJ2-5
cdr3_nt: TGTGCCAGCAGGACTAGCGTGCGAGGGACCCAGTACTTC
cdr3_aa: CASRTSVRGTQYF

clone_size: -
d_call: -
v_call: TRBV7-6
j_call: TRBJ2-7
cdr3_nt: TGTGCCAGCAGCTTAGCCACCTCCCTAGGGGGCTACGAGCAGTACTTC
cdr3_aa: CASSLATSLGGYEQYF

clone_size: -
d_call: -
v_call: TRBV20-1
j_call: TRBJ2-5
cdr3_nt: TGCAGTGCTAGATTCCTCGACTGGCGGGGACACCAAGAGACCCAGTACTTC
cdr3_aa: CSARFLDWRGHQETQYF

clone_size: -
d_call: -
v_call: TRBV3-1
j_call: TRBJ2-3
cdr3_nt: TGTGCCAGCAGCCAAGCCATGAGGACAGATACGCAGTATTTT
cdr3_aa: CASSQAMRTDTQYF

clone_size: -
d_call: -
v_call: TRBV7-2
j_call: TRBJ2-3
cdr3_nt: TGTGCCAGCAGCTTAACGGGAGTAAGGACAGATACGCAGTATTTT
cdr3_aa: CASSLTGVRTDTQYF

clone_size: -
d_call: -
v_call: TRBV10-3
j_call: TRBJ2-7
cdr3_nt: TGTGCCATCAGTGACCGGGTCAAAGACGTGGAGCAGTACTTC
cdr3_aa: CAISDRVKDVEQYF

clone_size: -
d_call: -
v_call: TRBV28
j_call: TRBJ2-3
cdr3_nt: TGTGCCAGCGACCCACGGCAGGGGAGGTCAGATACGCAGTATTTT
cdr3_aa: CASDPRQGRSDTQYF

clone_size: few
d_call: -
v_call: TRBV12-3/TRBV12-4
j_call: TRBJ2-1
cdr3_nt: TGTGCCAGCAGTCCTCCGGGCAGAGGCGCCTACAATGAGCAGTTCTTC
cdr3_aa: CASSPPGRGAYNEQFF

clone_size: -
d_call: TRBD2
v_call: TRBV3-1
j_call: TRBJ2-3
cdr3_nt: TGTGCCAGCAGCCAAGATAGGAGACTAGCGGGAGGGTCCTTCTATACGCAGTATTTT
cdr3_aa: CASSQDRRLAGGSFYTQYF

clone_size: few
d_call: TRBD1
v_call: TRBV29-1
j_call: TRBJ2-3
cdr3_nt: TGCAGCGTTGCGTCGGGACAGGGAATTACCCCTAACACAGATACGCAGTATTTT
cdr3_aa: CSVASGQGITPNTDTQYF

clone_size: few
d_call: -
v_call: TRBV28
j_call: TRBJ1-2
cdr3_nt: TGTGCCAGCAGTGAGTTAGCTAACTATGGCTACACCTTC
cdr3_aa: CASSELANYGYTF

clone_size: -
d_call: -
v_call: TRBV12-5
j_call: TRBJ1-2
cdr3_nt: TGTGCTAGTGGCCCCGGTCCCTCGCATGGCTACACCTTC
cdr3_aa: CASGPGPSHGYTF

clone_size: -
d_call: -
v_call: TRBV7-3
j_call: TRBJ1-6
cdr3_nt: TGTGCCAGCAGCTTATCGGGATCCGGGGATCACCGGGGTTCACCCCTCCACTTT
cdr3_aa: CASSLSGSGDHRGSPLHF

clone_size: -
d_call: -
v_call: TRBV11-2
j_call: TRBJ2-7
cdr3_nt: TGTGCCAGCTCCAGGACACACTCCTACGAGCGGTACTTC
cdr3_aa: CASSRTHSYERYF

clone_size: -
d_call: TRBD1
v_call: TRBV18
j_call: TRBJ1-2
cdr3_nt: TGTGCCAGCTCACCGAAGGACAGGAGGGAAGGCTACACCTTC
cdr3_aa: CASSPKDRREGYTF

clone_size: -
d_call: TRBD2
v_call: TRBV27
j_call: TRBJ2-1
cdr3_nt: TGTGCCAGCAGTTTAGGTAGCGGGCGAACGACCGCGTCCTACAATGAGCAGTTCTTC
cdr3_aa: CASSLGSGRTTASYNEQFF

clone_size: few
d_call: TRBD2
v_call: TRBV5-1
j_call: TRBJ2-1
cdr3_nt: TGCGCCAGCATCCTCCGGTCTAGCGGGCCCAATGAGCAGTTCTTC
cdr3_aa: CASILRSSGPNEQFF

clone_size: -
d_call: -
v_call: TRBV12-3/TRBV12-4
j_call: TRBJ2-6
cdr3_nt: TGTGCCAGCAGTTCCTTCGTTCAGACTGGGGCCAACGTCCTGACTTTC
cdr3_aa: CASSSFVQTGANVLTF

clone_size: few
d_call: -
v_call: TRBV10-3
j_call: TRBJ2-7
cdr3_nt: TGTGCCATCAGTGAGTCGGAAGTTTCGGGCCAGTACTTC
cdr3_aa: CAISESEVSGQYF